The T cell receptor (beta chain) under discussion was sequenced for a study of blood T cells in healthy people across ages. V dropped 2 bases and J dropped 5 bases, with 12 bases sitting between them. The germline V gene has CDR1 MDHEN and CDR2 SYDVKM. The length of the CDR3 is 14 residues. Primers used in a second PCR of roughly 7 to 12 cycles were a sample-barcoded 5' primer and a J-beta primer mix. MiXCR, applied by TCRdb to the 5' RACE reads, yields one record per CDR3 protein. The data contain 550,000 to 750,000 distinct CDR3 sequences, under 25% of them seen just once; the ten biggest clones take up 3.5% to 4%. In its sample, this clonotype was seen a few times.

The source is a man in his 70s in good health. Sequenced: blood. The gene calls are TRBV28 and TRBJ2-5; no firm D call. The CDR3 sequence is CASSLRPGKETQYF. CDR3 in DNA: TGTGCCAGCAGTTTAAGACCAGGCAAGGAGACCCAGTACTTC.